The subject of this entry is one T cell receptor (beta chain). Its antigen remains unknown. This sample was taken from a study of blood T cells in healthy people across ages. For the second PCR, which ran for about 6 to 12 cycles, a sample-barcoded 5' primer and a J-beta primer mix were used. TCRdb ran MiXCR on the 5' RACE reads and lists one entry per CDR3 protein. The repertoire holds approximately 1.5 million distinct CDR3 sequences, with approximately 43% as singletons. Donors ranged from 6 to 90 years old and were healthy Caucasians in Russia. Each sample had at least 6.5 million PBMCs isolated. CDR3 length: 16 amino acids. Trimming took off 0 bases at V and 3 bases at J, with 16 bases between the two ends. Germline values: CDR1 SGHRS, CDR2 YFSETQ. Regarding the study as a whole: Bulk PBMC profiling left naive and antigen-experienced comparisons inconclusive. A strong correlation was found between TCR beta diversity and the percentage of naive T cells.

Material: blood. The sequence was obtained from a woman under 30 in good health. The genes are TRBV5-1 and TRBJ2-7; maybe TRBD1 (5 bases). The DNA of the CDR3 is TGCGCCAGCAGCTTGGCCCCTTCAGGGATTAACTACGAGCAGTACTTC. It translates to CASSLAPSGINYEQYF. Based on the CDR3 plus reference TRBV5-1 and TRBJ2-7, the full variable domain is KAGVTQTPRYLIKTRGQQVTLSCSPISGHRSVSWYQQTPGQGLQFLFEYFSETQRNKGNFPGRFSGRQFSNSRSEMNVSTLELGDSALYLCASSLAPSGINYEQYFGPGTRLTVT.